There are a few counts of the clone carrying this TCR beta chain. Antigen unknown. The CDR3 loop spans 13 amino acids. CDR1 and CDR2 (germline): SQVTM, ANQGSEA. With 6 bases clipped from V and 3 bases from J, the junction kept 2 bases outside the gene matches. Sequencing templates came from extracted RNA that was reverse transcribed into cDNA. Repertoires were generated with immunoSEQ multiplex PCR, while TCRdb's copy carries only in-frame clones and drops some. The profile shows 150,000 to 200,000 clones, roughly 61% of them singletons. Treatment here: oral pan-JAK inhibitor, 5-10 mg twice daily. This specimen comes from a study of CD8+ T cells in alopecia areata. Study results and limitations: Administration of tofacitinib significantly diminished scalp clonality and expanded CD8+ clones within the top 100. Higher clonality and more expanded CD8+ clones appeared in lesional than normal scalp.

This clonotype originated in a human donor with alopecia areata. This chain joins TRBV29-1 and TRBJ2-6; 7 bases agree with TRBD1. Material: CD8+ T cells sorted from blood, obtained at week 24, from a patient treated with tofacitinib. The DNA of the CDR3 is TGCAGCGTCACAGGGGATGGGGCCAACGTCCTGACTTTC. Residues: CSVTGDGANVLTF.